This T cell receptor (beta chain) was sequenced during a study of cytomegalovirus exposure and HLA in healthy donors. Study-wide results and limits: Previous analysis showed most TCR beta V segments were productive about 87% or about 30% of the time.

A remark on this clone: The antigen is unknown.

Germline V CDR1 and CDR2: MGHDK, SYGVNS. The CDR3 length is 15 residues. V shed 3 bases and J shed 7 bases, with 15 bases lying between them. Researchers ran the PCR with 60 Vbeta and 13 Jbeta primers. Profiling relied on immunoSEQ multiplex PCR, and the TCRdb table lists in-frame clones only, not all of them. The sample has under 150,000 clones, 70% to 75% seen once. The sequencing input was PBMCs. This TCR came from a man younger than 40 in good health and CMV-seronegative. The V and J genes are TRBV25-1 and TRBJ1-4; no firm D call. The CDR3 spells CASSDPKPRGEKLFF. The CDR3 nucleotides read TGTGCCAGCAGTGACCCGAAGCCGCGGGGTGAAAAACTGTTTTTT. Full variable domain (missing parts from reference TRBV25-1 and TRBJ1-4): EADIYQTPRYLVIGTGKKITLECSQTMGHDKMYWYQQDPGMELHLIHYSYGVNSTEKGDLSSESTVSRIRTEHFPLTLESARPSHTSQYLCASSDPKPRGEKLFFGSGTQLSVL.